The 4 T cell receptor beta chains below were found in one sample sequenced in a study of T cell responses to AZD1222 COVID-19 vaccine. Repertoires were generated with immunoSEQ multiplex PCR, while TCRdb's copy carries only in-frame clones and drops some. Here the sample spans roughly 170,000 clones, 75% to 95% being singletons. This specimen was peripheral blood, taken on day 0 of AZD1222 vaccination. Source of these receptors: an adult in good health.

This clone was seen only once. This sequence joins TRBV7-8 and TRBJ2-7, with 11 bases lining up with TRBD2. Losses at the gene ends were 0 bases for V and 4 bases for J; bases not matched to a gene: 8. The CDR3 extends over 17 amino acids. In germline, CDR1 is SGHVS, CDR2 FQNEAQ. CDR3: CASSLAVSGGAGYEQYF. In DNA, the CDR3 is TGTGCCAGCAGCTTAGCTGTTAGCGGGGGGGCCGGGTACGAGCAGTACTTC.

This chain uses TRBV7-2 with TRBJ2-7; 9 bases match TRBD2. Germline-derived CDR1 and CDR2 are SGHTA and FQGNSA. There are 14 residues in the CDR3. J was trimmed by 6 bases and V by 5 bases; bases with no gene match: 8. The CDR3 sequence is CASSPRPSGAEQYF. CDR3 coding DNA: TGTGCCAGCAGCCCAAGGCCTAGCGGGGCCGAGCAGTACTTC.

This clone is a singleton in its sample. J is TRBJ1-1 and V is TRBV9; D is unclear. The CDR3 has 13 amino acids. Trimming took off 0 bases at V and 2 bases at J, with 5 bases between the two ends. Looked up from germline, CDR1 is SGDLS and CDR2 is YYNGEE. CDR3 region: CASSVGDNTEAFF. The CDR3 DNA is TGTGCCAGCAGCGTAGGAGACAACACTGAAGCTTTCTTT.

The chain recombines TRBV6-2 or TRBV6-3 with TRBJ1-4, with TRBD1 matching over 8 bases. CDR1 MNHEY and CDR2 SVGEGT come from the germline V gene. This CDR3 is 15 amino acids long. Losses at the gene ends were 2 bases for V and 5 bases for J; bases not matched to a gene: 4. CDR3 residues: CASSYHRDRNEKLFF. The CDR3 coding sequence is TGTGCCAGCAGTTACCACCGGGACAGGAATGAAAAACTGTTTTTT.